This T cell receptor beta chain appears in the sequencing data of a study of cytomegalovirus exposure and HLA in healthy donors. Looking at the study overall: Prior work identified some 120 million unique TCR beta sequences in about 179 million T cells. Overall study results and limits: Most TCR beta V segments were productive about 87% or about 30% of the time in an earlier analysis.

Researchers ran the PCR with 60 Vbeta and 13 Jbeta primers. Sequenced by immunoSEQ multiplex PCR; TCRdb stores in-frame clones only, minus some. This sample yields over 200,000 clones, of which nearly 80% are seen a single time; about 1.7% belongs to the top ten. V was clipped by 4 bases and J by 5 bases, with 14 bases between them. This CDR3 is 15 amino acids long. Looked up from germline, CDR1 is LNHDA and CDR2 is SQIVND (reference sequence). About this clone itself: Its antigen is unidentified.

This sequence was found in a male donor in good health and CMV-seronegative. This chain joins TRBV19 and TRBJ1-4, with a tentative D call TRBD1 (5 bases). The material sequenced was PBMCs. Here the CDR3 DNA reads TGTGCCAGTAGTAACTCCGGGACTAAGAATGAAAAACTGTTTTTT. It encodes CASSNSGTKNEKLFF. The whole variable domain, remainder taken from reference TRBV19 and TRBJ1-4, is DGGITQSPKYLFRKEGQNVTLSCEQNLNHDAMYWYRQDPGQGLRLIYYSQIVNDFQKGDIAEGYSVSREKKESFPLTVTSAQKNPTAFYLCASSNSGTKNEKLFFGSGTQLSVL.